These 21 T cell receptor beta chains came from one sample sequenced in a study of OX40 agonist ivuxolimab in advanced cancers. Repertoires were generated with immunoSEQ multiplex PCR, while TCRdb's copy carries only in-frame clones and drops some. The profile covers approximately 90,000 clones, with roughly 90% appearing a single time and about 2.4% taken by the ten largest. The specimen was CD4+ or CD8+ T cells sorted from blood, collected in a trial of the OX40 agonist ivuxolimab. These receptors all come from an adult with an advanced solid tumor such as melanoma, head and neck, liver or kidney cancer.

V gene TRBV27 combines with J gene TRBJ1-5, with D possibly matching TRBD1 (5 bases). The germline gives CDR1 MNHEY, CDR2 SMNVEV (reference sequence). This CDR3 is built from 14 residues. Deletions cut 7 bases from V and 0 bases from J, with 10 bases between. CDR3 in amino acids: CASKRQNSNQPQHF. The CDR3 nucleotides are TGTGCCAGCAAAAGACAGAATAGCAATCAGCCCCAGCATTTT.

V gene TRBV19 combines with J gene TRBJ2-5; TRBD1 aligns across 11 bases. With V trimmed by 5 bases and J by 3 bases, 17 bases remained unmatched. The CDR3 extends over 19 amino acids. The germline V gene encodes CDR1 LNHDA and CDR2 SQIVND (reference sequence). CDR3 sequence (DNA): TGTGCCAGTAGTTCTCCTCCTTCCACCGGACAGGGGGCAAAAGAGACCCAGTACTTC. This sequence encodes CASSSPPSTGQGAKETQYF.

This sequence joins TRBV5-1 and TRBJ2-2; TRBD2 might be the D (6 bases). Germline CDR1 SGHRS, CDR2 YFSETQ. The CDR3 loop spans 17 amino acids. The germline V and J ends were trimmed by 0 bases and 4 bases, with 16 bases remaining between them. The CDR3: CASSLVGGTLGTGELFF. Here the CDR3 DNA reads TGCGCCAGCAGCTTGGTCGGCGGGACCCTTGGCACCGGGGAGCTGTTTTTT.

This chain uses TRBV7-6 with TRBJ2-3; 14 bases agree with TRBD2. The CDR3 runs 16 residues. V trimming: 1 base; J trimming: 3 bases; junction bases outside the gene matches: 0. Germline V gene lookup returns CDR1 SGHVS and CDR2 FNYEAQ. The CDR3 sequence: CASSLGLAGGTDTQYF. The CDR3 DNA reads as TGTGCCAGCAGCTTAGGACTAGCGGGAGGGACAGATACGCAGTATTTT.

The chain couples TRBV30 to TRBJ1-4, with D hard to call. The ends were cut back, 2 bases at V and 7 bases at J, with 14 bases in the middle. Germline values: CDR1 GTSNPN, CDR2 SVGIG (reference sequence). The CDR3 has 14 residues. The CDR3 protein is CAWSKGPGSEKLFF. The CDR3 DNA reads TGTGCCTGGAGTAAAGGACCGGGGAGTGAAAAACTGTTTTTT. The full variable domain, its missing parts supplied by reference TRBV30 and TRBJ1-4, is SQTIHQWPATLVQPVGSPLSLECTVEGTSNPNLYWYRQAAGRGLQLLFYSVGIGQISSEVPQNLSASRPQDRQFILSSKKLLLSDSGFYLCAWSKGPGSEKLFFGSGTQLSVL.

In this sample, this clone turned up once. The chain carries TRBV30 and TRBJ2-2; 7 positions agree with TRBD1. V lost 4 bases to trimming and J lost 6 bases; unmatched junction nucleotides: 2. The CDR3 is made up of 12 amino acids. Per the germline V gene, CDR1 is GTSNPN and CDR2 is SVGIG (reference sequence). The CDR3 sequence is CAWTGQAGELFF. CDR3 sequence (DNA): TGTGCCTGGACTGGACAGGCCGGGGAGCTGTTTTTT.

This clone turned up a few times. The CDR3 region has the DNA TGTGCCACCAGCAGAGGAGCCCTTCGCGCTTTCTTT. Amino acid sequence: CATSRGALRAFF. The chain links TRBV15 to TRBJ1-1, with D uncertain. V was pared by 1 base and J by 11 bases, with 11 bases between. Germline V lookup: CDR1 LNHNV, CDR2 YYDKDF (reference sequence). The CDR3 has 12 residues. The full variable domain, with the rest looked up from reference TRBV15 and TRBJ1-1, is DAMVIQNPRYQVTQFGKPVTLSCSQTLNHNVMYWYQQKSSQAPKLLFHYYDKDFNNEADTPDNFQSRRPNTSFCFLDIRSPGLGDTAMYLCATSRGALRAFFGQGTRLTVV.

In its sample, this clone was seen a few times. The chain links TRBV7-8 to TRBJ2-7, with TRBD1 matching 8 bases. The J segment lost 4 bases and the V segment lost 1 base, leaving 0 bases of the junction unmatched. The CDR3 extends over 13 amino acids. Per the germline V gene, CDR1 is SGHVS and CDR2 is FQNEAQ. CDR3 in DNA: TGTGCCAGCAGCTTAGGGACAGGGTACGAGCAGTACTTC. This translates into CASSLGTGYEQYF. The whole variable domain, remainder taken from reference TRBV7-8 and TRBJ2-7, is GAGVSQSPRYKVAKRGQDVALRCDPISGHVSLFWYQQALGQGPEFLTYFQNEAQLDKSGLPSDRFFAERPEGSVSTLKIQRTQQEDSAVYLCASSLGTGYEQYFGPGTRLTVT.

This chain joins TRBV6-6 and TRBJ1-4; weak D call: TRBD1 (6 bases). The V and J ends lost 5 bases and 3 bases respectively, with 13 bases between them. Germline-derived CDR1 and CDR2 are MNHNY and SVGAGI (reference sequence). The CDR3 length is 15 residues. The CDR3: CASSTQQGSNEKLFF. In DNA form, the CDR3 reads TGTGCCAGCAGTACACAACAGGGCTCTAATGAAAAACTGTTTTTT.

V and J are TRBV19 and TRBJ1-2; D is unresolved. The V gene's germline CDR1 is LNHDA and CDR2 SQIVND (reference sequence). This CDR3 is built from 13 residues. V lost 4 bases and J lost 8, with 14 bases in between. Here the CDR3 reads CASSNPGLGGYTF. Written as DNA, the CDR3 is TGTGCCAGTAGTAACCCGGGCCTAGGAGGCTACACCTTC.

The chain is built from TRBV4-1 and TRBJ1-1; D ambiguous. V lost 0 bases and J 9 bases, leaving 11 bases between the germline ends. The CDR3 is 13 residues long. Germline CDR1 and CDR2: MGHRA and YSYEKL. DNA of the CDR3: TGCGCCAGCAGCCAAGAAATGAGGGCTCAAGCTTTCTTT. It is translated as CASSQEMRAQAFF.

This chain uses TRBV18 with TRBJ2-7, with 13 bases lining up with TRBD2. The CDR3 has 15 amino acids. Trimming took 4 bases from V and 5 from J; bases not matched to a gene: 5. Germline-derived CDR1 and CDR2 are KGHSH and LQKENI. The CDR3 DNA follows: TGTGCCAGCTCACGCTGGGGACTAGCGGGAAACGAGCAGTACTTC. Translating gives CASSRWGLAGNEQYF. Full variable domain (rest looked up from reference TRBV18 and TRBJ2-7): NAGVMQNPRHLVRRRGQEARLRCSPMKGHSHVYWYRQLPEEGLKFMVYLQKENIIDESGMPKERFSAEFPKEGPSILRIQQVVRGDSAAYFCASSRWGLAGNEQYFGPGTRLTVT.

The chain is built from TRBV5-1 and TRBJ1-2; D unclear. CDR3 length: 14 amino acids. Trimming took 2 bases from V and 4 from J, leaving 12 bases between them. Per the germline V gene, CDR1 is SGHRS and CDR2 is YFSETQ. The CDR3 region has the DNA TGCGCCAGCAGCTTTCCTTCCGAGGGCTATGGCTACACCTTC. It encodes CASSFPSEGYGYTF.

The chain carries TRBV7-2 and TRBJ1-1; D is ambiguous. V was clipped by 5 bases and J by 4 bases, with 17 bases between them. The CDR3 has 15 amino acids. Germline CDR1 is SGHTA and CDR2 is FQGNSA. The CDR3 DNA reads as TGTGCCAGCAGCCCTCGGCCGACCCGAGGCACTGAAGCTTTCTTT. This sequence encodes CASSPRPTRGTEAFF.

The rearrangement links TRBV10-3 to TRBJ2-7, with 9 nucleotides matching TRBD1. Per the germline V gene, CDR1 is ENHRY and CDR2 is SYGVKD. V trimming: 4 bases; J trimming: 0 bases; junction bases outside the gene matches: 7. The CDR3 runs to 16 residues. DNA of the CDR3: TGTGCCATCAGTGCACGACAGGGGGGAAGCTCCTACGAGCAGTACTTC. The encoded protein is CAISARQGGSSYEQYF.

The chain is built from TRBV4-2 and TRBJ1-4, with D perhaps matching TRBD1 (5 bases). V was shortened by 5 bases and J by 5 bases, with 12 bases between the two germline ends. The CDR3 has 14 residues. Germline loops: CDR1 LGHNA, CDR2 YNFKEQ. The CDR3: CASSWDGRNEKLFF. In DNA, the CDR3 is TGTGCCAGCAGCTGGGACGGAAGAAATGAAAAACTGTTTTTT.

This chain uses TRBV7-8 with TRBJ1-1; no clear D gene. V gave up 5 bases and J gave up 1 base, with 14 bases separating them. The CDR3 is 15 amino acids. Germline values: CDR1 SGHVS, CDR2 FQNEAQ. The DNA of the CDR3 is TGTGCCAGCAGCATAACGGACGGCCCGAACACTGAAGCTTTCTTT. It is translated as CASSITDGPNTEAFF.

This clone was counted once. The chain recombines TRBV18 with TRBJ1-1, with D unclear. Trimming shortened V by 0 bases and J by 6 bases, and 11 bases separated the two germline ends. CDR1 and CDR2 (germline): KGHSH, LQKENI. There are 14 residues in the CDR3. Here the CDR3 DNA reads TGTGCCAGCTCACCACCCAGTGGAGGCGCTGAAGCTTTCTTT. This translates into CASSPPSGGAEAFF.

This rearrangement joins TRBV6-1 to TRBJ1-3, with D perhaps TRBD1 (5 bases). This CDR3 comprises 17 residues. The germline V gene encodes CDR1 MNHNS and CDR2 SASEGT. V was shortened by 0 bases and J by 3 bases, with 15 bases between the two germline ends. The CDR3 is CASSEAAGTGFGNTIYF. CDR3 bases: TGTGCCAGCAGTGAAGCGGCAGGGACGGGATTTGGAAACACCATATATTTT.

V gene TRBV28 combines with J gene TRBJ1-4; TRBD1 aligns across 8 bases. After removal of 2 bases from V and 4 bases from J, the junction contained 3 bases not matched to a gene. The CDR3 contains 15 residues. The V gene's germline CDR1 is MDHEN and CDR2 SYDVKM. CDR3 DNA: TGTGCCAGCAGTTTAGGGGGACAGGTTAATGAAAAACTGTTTTTT. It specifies CASSLGGQVNEKLFF. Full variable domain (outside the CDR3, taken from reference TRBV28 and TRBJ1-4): DVKVTQSSRYLVKRTGEKVFLECVQDMDHENMFWYRQDPGLGLRLIYFSYDVKMKEKGDIPEGYSVSREKKERFSLILESASTNQTSMYLCASSLGGQVNEKLFFGSGTQLSVL.

The DNA for the CDR3 is TGTGCCATCAGTGACGCCAGCTTGCCGAATCAGCCCCAGCATTTT. As protein: CAISDASLPNQPQHF. The gene calls are TRBV10-3 and TRBJ1-5, with D hard to call. Trimming took off 3 bases at V and 4 bases at J, with 13 bases between the two ends. The CDR3 covers 15 residues. Germline V CDR1 and CDR2: ENHRY, SYGVKD.